What follows are 21 T cell receptor beta chains derived from one specimen sequenced in a study of beta chain features in type 1 diabetes. The whole isolated RNA underwent reverse transcription, so sequencing captured expressed TCRB transcripts. Profiled with immunoSEQ multiplex PCR; TCRdb holds only in-frame clones, not every one. The table includes 200,000 to 250,000 clones, approximately 10% detected once. Sequencing was done on a sample of central memory CD4+ T cells from blood. The receptors shown here come from a man aged 18 to 30 in good health.

In its sample, this clone was seen a few times. This rearrangement joins TRBV10-3 to TRBJ2-5; possibly TRBD2 for D (6 bases). The CDR3 has 14 amino acids. CDR1 is ENHRY, CDR2 SYGVKD, per germline. V shed 0 bases and J shed 3 bases, with 8 bases lying between them. CDR3 sequence reads: CAISESWGEETQYF. In DNA form, the CDR3 reads TGTGCCATCAGTGAGTCCTGGGGGGAAGAGACCCAGTACTTC.

This clone was counted at least ten times. The rearrangement links TRBV7-8 to TRBJ2-5, with D maybe TRBD2 (6 bases). Germline values: CDR1 SGHVS, CDR2 FQNEAQ. V lost 6 bases, J lost 3 bases, and 14 bases lay in between. The length of the CDR3 is 14 residues. For the CDR3, the DNA is TGTGCCAGCAGTAGACTAGTGCCCGAAGAGACCCAGTACTTC. The encoded protein is CASSRLVPEETQYF. Based on the CDR3 plus reference TRBV7-8 and TRBJ2-5, the full variable domain is GAGVSQSPRYKVAKRGQDVALRCDPISGHVSLFWYQQALGQGPEFLTYFQNEAQLDKSGLPSDRFFAERPEGSVSTLKIQRTQQEDSAVYLCASSRLVPEETQYFGPGTRLLVL.

The rearrangement links TRBV5-1 to TRBJ2-3; 7 bases match TRBD2. The CDR3 runs to 17 residues. Losses at the gene ends were 0 bases for V and 0 bases for J; bases not matched to a gene: 7. Germline CDR1 is SGHRS and CDR2 is YFSETQ. CDR3 amino acids: CASSLEASGSSTDTQYF. DNA for the CDR3: TGCGCCAGCAGCTTGGAGGCTAGCGGATCTAGCACAGATACGCAGTATTTT.

The V gene is TRBV9, the J gene TRBJ2-1; D remains ambiguous. The CDR3 contains 14 residues. The V end lost 0 bases, the J end lost 5 bases, and 9 bases lay between the germline ends. The V gene's germline CDR1 is SGDLS and CDR2 YYNGEE. The CDR3 loop reads CASSVVSGDNEQFF. The DNA of the CDR3 is TGTGCCAGCAGCGTAGTGTCAGGAGACAATGAGCAGTTCTTC.

This clone has more than one count but fewer than ten. Different DNA sequences within this sample yield the same CDR3. The chain couples TRBV30 to TRBJ2-2, with D maybe TRBD1 (6 bases). The germline V gene has CDR1 GTSNPN and CDR2 SVGIG (reference sequence). The germline V and J ends were trimmed by 0 bases and 5 bases, with 7 bases remaining between them. This CDR3 is built from 13 residues. The CDR3 DNA reads as TGTGCCTGGAGTGTACAGGGTACCGGGGAGCTGTTTTTT. Residues: CAWSVQGTGELFF.

The sample holds a few counts of this clone. The CDR3 nucleotides read TGTGCCTGGAGTGTACGGTCTAGGGTCCCTGAAGCTTTCTTT. It encodes CAWSVRSRVPEAFF. J is TRBJ1-1 and V is TRBV30; D is unresolved. Trimming cost V 0 bases and J 6 bases, with 14 bases left between them. Germline V gene data show CDR1 as GTSNPN and CDR2 as SVGIG (reference sequence). CDR3 size: 14 residues.

This clone appeared a few times. The chain links TRBV29-1 to TRBJ2-7; TRBD1 is a possible D gene (5 bases). There are 13 residues in the CDR3. The germline V gene encodes CDR1 SQVTM and CDR2 ANQGSEA. V lost 0 bases and J 3 bases, leaving 9 bases between the germline ends. CDR3 in amino acids: CSVEESQGYEQYF. The CDR3 DNA is TGCAGCGTTGAAGAAAGTCAGGGCTACGAGCAGTACTTC.

This clone was seen more than once but under ten times. The chain couples TRBV15 to TRBJ2-5; D not resolved. CDR1 LNHNV and CDR2 YYDKDF come from the germline V gene (reference sequence). Trimming took 0 bases from V and 5 from J, leaving 10 bases between them. This CDR3 spans 14 amino acids. The CDR3 is CATSRDLGPETQYF. The CDR3 DNA reads as TGTGCCACCAGCAGAGATCTAGGACCCGAGACCCAGTACTTC.

V and J are TRBV18 and TRBJ2-3; 7 nucleotides agree with TRBD1. Germline values: CDR1 KGHSH, CDR2 LQKENI. This CDR3 spans 16 amino acids. The ends lost 0 bases at V and 7 bases at J; junction bases unmatched: 10. The CDR3 DNA reads as TGTGCCAGCTCACCACCGTTACGACAGGGCAAGAATACGCAGTATTTT. Translated, it gives CASSPPLRQGKNTQYF.

This clone came up a few times. This sample includes further DNA sequences coding for the same CDR3. The chain couples TRBV5-1 to TRBJ2-7; 9 bases line up with TRBD2. The CDR3 covers 14 residues. Germline assignment: CDR1 SGHRS and CDR2 YFSETQ. V was pared by 1 base and J by 4 bases, with 3 bases of the junction left unmatched. The CDR3 DNA is TGCGCCAGCAGCTTGTCAGCGGGAGGATACGAGCAGTACTTC. The encoded protein is CASSLSAGGYEQYF. Filled out from reference TRBV5-1 and TRBJ2-7, the complete variable domain reads KAGVTQTPRYLIKTRGQQVTLSCSPISGHRSVSWYQQTPGQGLQFLFEYFSETQRNKGNFPGRFSGRQFSNSRSEMNVSTLELGDSALYLCASSLSAGGYEQYFGPGTRLTVT.

In its sample, this clone was seen a few times. The CDR3 loop reads CASSEAIKFHEQYF. The CDR3, as DNA: TGTGCCAGCAGCGAAGCCATAAAGTTCCACGAGCAGTACTTC. This chain connects TRBV21-1 to TRBJ2-7. TRBV21-1 is recorded as a pseudogene. The CDR3 contains 14 residues.

The CDR3 DNA reads as TGTGCCAGCAGTTACGGCCGATCCGGGGAGCTGTTTTTT. Encoded protein: CASSYGRSGELFF. The rearrangement joins TRBV6-5 to TRBJ2-2; D is unresolved. The CDR3 is made up of 13 amino acids. Looked up from germline, CDR1 is MNHEY and CDR2 is SVGAGI. Trimming took 2 bases from V and 6 from J, leaving 7 bases between them.

This clone was counted ten times or more. The gene calls are TRBV7-9 and TRBJ2-3; D call uncertain. Per germline, CDR1 SEHNR and CDR2 FQNEAQ (reference sequence). The length of the CDR3 is 13 residues. V was cut by 3 bases and J by 5 bases, with 9 bases left in between. In nucleotides, the CDR3 is TGTGCCAGCAGCTTCTCCAGTGAAGATACGCAGTATTTT. Its translation is CASSFSSEDTQYF.

This clone turned up a few times. Other DNA sequences of this sample code for an identical CDR3. V and J are TRBV18 and TRBJ2-7; D not resolved. The CDR3 loop spans 12 amino acids. Germline CDR1 reads KGHSH; CDR2 reads LQKENI. Trimming took off 3 bases at V and 3 bases at J, with 6 bases between the two ends. CDR3 sequence (DNA): TGTGCCAGCTCACCTGGCCGCTACGAGCAGTACTTC. The encoded protein is CASSPGRYEQYF.

V usage is TRBV28 and J usage is TRBJ1-2, with D perhaps matching TRBD1 (6 bases). Looked up from germline, CDR1 is MDHEN and CDR2 is SYDVKM. V shed 7 bases and J shed 3 bases, with 18 bases lying between them. The CDR3 length is 15 residues. CDR3 amino acids: CASMIRGPPDYGYTF. The CDR3 coding sequence is TGTGCCAGCATGATTCGGGGGCCCCCGGACTATGGCTACACCTTC.

This clone was recorded many times. The CDR3 DNA reads as TGTGCCAGCAGTTTATGGGCAGCATCCTACGAGCAGTACTTC. It translates to CASSLWAASYEQYF. The chain carries TRBV28 and TRBJ2-7; D remains unclear. The germline V gene has CDR1 MDHEN and CDR2 SYDVKM. The CDR3 is 14 amino acids. Trimming left V 0 bases short and J 1 base short, with 7 bases between.

This clone has just a few counts. J is TRBJ2-1 and V is TRBV9, with 10 bases identical to TRBD2. V was clipped by 0 bases and J by 6 bases; unmatched bases: 3. Germline V lookup: CDR1 SGDLS, CDR2 YYNGEE. The CDR3 length is 15 residues. The CDR3: CASSVVSGRGNEQFF. As DNA, the CDR3 is TGTGCCAGCAGCGTAGTAAGCGGGAGGGGCAATGAGCAGTTCTTC.

This clone was counted a few times. The CDR3 DNA sequence: TGTGCCAGCAGCCAAGCGAGCAGGGATACGCAGTATTTT. This sequence encodes CASSQASRDTQYF. The chain links TRBV14 to TRBJ2-3; the D is unclear. The V gene lost 1 base and the J gene lost 6 bases, with 8 bases spanning the gap. The germline V gene encodes CDR1 SGHDN and CDR2 FVKESK. This CDR3 region has 13 residues.

This clone appeared a few times. This chain joins TRBV5-1 and TRBJ2-7, with TRBD2 identical over 10 bases. The CDR3 is 16 residues long. In germline, CDR1 is SGHRS, CDR2 YFSETQ. Losses at the gene ends were 0 bases for V and 7 bases for J; bases not matched to a gene: 10. The CDR3 reads CASSLAPAGGPEEQYF. In nucleotides, the CDR3 is TGCGCCAGCAGCTTGGCGCCAGCGGGAGGGCCGGAGGAGCAGTACTTC.

V is TRBV29-1 and J is TRBJ2-7; 13 positions agree with TRBD2. This CDR3 has 15 amino acids. The germline V gene has CDR1 SQVTM and CDR2 ANQGSEA. V lost 8 bases and J lost 3; bases outside the gene matches: 10. The CDR3 sequence is CSTIGTSGVNYEQYF. The CDR3 DNA reads as TGCAGCACAATAGGGACTAGCGGGGTCAACTACGAGCAGTACTTC.

This clone came up a few times. This rearrangement joins TRBV25-1 to TRBJ2-7; a possible D gene is TRBD2 (5 bases). This CDR3 contains 14 residues. Germline loops: CDR1 MGHDK, CDR2 SYGVNS. V lost 4 bases and J 3 bases, leaving 13 bases between the germline ends. In nucleotides, the CDR3 is TGTGCCAGCAGTGGGTCTAGCACTGACTACGAGCAGTACTTC. Translating it yields CASSGSSTDYEQYF.